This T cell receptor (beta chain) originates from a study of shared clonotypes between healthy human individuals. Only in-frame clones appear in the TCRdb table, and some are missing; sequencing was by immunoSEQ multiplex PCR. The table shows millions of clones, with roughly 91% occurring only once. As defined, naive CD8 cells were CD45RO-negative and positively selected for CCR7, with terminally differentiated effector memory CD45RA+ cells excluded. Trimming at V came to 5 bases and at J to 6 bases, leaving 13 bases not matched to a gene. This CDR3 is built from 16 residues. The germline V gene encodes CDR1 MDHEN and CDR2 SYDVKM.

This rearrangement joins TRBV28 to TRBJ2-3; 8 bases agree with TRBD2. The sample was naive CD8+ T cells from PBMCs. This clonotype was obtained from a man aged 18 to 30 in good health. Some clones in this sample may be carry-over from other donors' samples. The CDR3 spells CASSLGLARRVDTQYF. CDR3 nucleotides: TGTGCCAGCAGTCTCGGACTAGCCCGGAGGGTGGATACGCAGTATTTT.